These 32 T cell receptor beta chains came from one sample sequenced in a study of low-dose radiotherapy and immunotherapy resistance in tumors. cDNA synthesis used a TRAV/TRBV-specific primer set for both chains. A 20-cycle PCR with a constant-region primer and V-primer adapter amplified TCRs. Each CDR3 protein gets one entry after TCRdb re-called the reads with MiXCR. The table records about 82,000 distinct CDR3 sequences, 18% of them present only once. Time point meaning: before trial treatment. The specimen was PBMCs, collected before treatment. The receptors here all came from a male donor with prostate cancer.

This clonotype was counted at least ten times. The V call is TRBV5-4, the J call TRBJ2-5; TRBD1 is a possible D gene (6 bases). The length of the CDR3 is 13 residues. V was clipped by 4 bases and J by 3 bases, with 10 bases between them. Germline CDR1 SGHNT, CDR2 YYREEE (reference sequence). As DNA, the CDR3 is TGTGCCAGCAGCCGACAGGTCGAAGAGACCCAGTACTTC. It yields the protein CASSRQVEETQYF.

CDR3 in amino acids: CSARPLADQYNEQFF. CDR3 coding DNA: TGCAGTGCTAGACCGCTAGCGGACCAGTACAATGAGCAGTTCTTC. The J gene is TRBJ2-1, the V gene TRBV20-1, with 7 positions matching TRBD2. In germline, CDR1 is DFQATT, CDR2 SNEGSKA (reference sequence). The CDR3 is 15 residues long. The J segment lost 4 bases and the V segment lost 2 bases, leaving 8 bases of the junction unmatched.

Ten or more counts support this clonotype. This sequence joins TRBV2 and TRBJ2-3, with 8 positions matching TRBD2. CDR3 length: 17 residues. The V gene end was trimmed by 7 bases and the J gene end by 0 bases; junction bases not matched to a gene: 12. Germline V gene data show CDR1 as SNHLY and CDR2 as FYNNEI. CDR3 coding DNA: TGTGCCAGCAATCAGCGAACTAGCGGATTTAGCACAGATACGCAGTATTTT. Its translation is CASNQRTSGFSTDTQYF.

As DNA, the CDR3 is TGCGCCAGCAGCCAGAGGGAGAGTAGCTATGGCTACACCTTC. Encoded protein: CASSQRESSYGYTF. The J gene is TRBJ1-2, the V gene TRBV4-1; D call uncertain. The CDR3 covers 14 residues. Between the trimmed V and J ends, which lost 3 bases and 4 bases, there was a span of 12 bases. From germline, CDR1 is MGHRA and CDR2 YSYEKL.

This clonotype was counted ten times or more. In nucleotides, the CDR3 is TGCAGTGCTGAGCTAGCGGGAGTAACATCCTCCTACGAGCAGTACTTC. Amino acid sequence: CSAELAGVTSSYEQYF. V gene TRBV20-1 combines with J gene TRBJ2-7, with 10 bases identical to TRBD2. CDR1 is DFQATT, CDR2 SNEGSKA, per germline (reference sequence). V lost 5 bases to trimming and J lost 0 bases; unmatched junction nucleotides: 10. The CDR3 has 16 residues.

This clonotype occurred many times. The rearrangement joins TRBV6-2 or TRBV6-3 to TRBJ2-1, with no clear D. Germline loops: CDR1 MNHEY, CDR2 SVGEGT. Trimming shortened V by 2 bases and J by 9 bases, and 11 bases separated the two germline ends. The CDR3 has 13 amino acids. The CDR3 DNA reads as TGTGCCAGCAGTTACCCCGGCCCTAGTGAGCAGTTCTTC. Translated, it gives CASSYPGPSEQFF.

This clonotype was detected ten times or more. V and J are TRBV4-1 and TRBJ2-1, with 12 positions matching TRBD2. The V and J ends lost 6 bases and 6 bases, in that order; junction bases with no gene match: 6. Germline lookup yields CDR1 MGHRA and CDR2 YSYEKL. This CDR3 comprises 15 residues. The CDR3 region has the DNA TGCGCCAGCAGTCCGCTAGCGGGAGGGCCCAATGAGCAGTTCTTC. Translation gives CASSPLAGGPNEQFF.

This clonotype has a count of ten or more. The chain carries TRBV7-9 and TRBJ1-1; possible D gene TRBD1, 6 bases. There are 15 residues in the CDR3. Trimming removed 5 bases from V and 0 bases from J, with 13 bases in between. Germline loops: CDR1 SEHNR, CDR2 FQNEAQ (reference sequence). The CDR3 nucleotides read TGTGCCAGCAGCCCCCTTGGACAGATGAACACTGAAGCTTTCTTT. This gives the protein CASSPLGQMNTEAFF.

Points on this clonotype: Since a far larger clone is one base different, this is likely a read error. This chain connects TRBV4-1 to TRBJ2-5, with a weak D call TRBD1 (6 bases). CDR1 and CDR2 from the germline V gene are MGHRA and YSYEKL. Deletions cut 0 bases from V and 11 bases from J, with 16 bases between. This CDR3 spans 14 amino acids. The CDR3: CASSQEGARNEQYF. CDR3 DNA sequence: TGCGCCAGCAGCCAAGAGGGGGCCCGGAATGAGCAGTACTTC.

Of note for this clonotype: A much larger clone is a single base away; this may be a read error. The chain is built from TRBV29-1 and TRBJ2-5; no clear D gene. Germline V gene sequence: CDR1 SQVTM, CDR2 ANQGSEA. CDR3 length: 16 amino acids. V was trimmed by 0 bases and J by 11 bases, leaving 25 bases between them. The CDR3 region has the DNA TGCAGCGTTGAAGATCCTGGGGTACTCACCTACAATGAGCAGTACTTC. Its protein product is CSVEDPGVLTYNEQYF.

As regards this clonotype: Possible read error: a much larger clone is one base away. The CDR3, as DNA: TGTGCCAGCAGCTTAGCGGAAGAGACCCAGTTCTTC. As protein: CASSLAEETQFF. V gene TRBV7-2 combines with J gene TRBJ2-1, with D uncertain. The CDR3 is made up of 12 amino acids. V shed 0 bases and J shed 13 bases, with 10 bases lying between them. CDR1 and CDR2 (germline): SGHTA, FQGNSA.

This clonotype was detected many times. The chain joins TRBV18 to TRBJ2-5; D is unresolved. The V end lost 0 bases, the J end lost 5 bases, and 10 bases lay between the germline ends. Germline V gene data show CDR1 as KGHSH and CDR2 as LQKENI. This CDR3 contains 14 residues. Here the CDR3 DNA reads TGTGCCAGCTCACCACCTTCCAGAATGGAGACCCAGTACTTC. This sequence encodes CASSPPSRMETQYF.

There are many counts of this clonotype. The chain uses TRBV3-1 and TRBJ2-5; D is undetermined. With 2 bases removed from V and 0 bases from J, the gap between germline ends came to 4 bases. This CDR3 is built from 13 residues. CDR1 is LGHDT, CDR2 YNNKEL, per germline (reference sequence). The CDR3 sequence: CASSQSNQETQYF. The CDR3, as DNA: TGTGCCAGCAGCCAATCCAACCAAGAGACCCAGTACTTC.

In its sample, this clonotype was seen many times. The chain employs TRBV18 and TRBJ2-1; D might be TRBD1 (5 bases). CDR1 KGHSH and CDR2 LQKENI come from the germline V gene. The CDR3 consists of 15 residues. Trimming left V 4 bases short and J 4 bases short, with 14 bases between. The CDR3 coding sequence is TGTGCCAGCTCACGATCCCCGCAGGGATACAATGAGCAGTTCTTC. Residues: CASSRSPQGYNEQFF. Filled out from reference TRBV18 and TRBJ2-1, the complete variable domain reads NAGVMQNPRHLVRRRGQEARLRCSPMKGHSHVYWYRQLPEEGLKFMVYLQKENIIDESGMPKERFSAEFPKEGPSILRIQQVVRGDSAAYFCASSRSPQGYNEQFFGPGTRLTVL.

CDR3 coding DNA: TGCGCCAGCAGCCAAGATCGACAGGCGACAGATACGCAGTATTTT. Its translation is CASSQDRQATDTQYF. This chain connects TRBV4-1 to TRBJ2-3, with a possible D match to TRBD1 (6 bases). The CDR3 spans 15 residues. Trimming cost V 0 bases and J 3 bases, with 10 bases left between them. Germline V gene lookup returns CDR1 MGHRA and CDR2 YSYEKL.

This clonotype was observed many times. A read error may account for a junction end that differs from germline. The gene calls are TRBV3-1 and TRBJ1-3; 9 positions agree with TRBD1. The CDR3 length is 14 residues. CDR1 and CDR2 (germline): LGHDT, YNNKEL (reference sequence). CDR3 sequence reads: CASSQGQGRNTIYF. The DNA of the CDR3 is TGTGCCAGCAGTCAAGGACAGGGGCGAAACACCATATATTTT. The full variable domain, with the rest looked up from reference TRBV3-1 and TRBJ1-3, is DTAVSQTPKYLVTQMGNDKSIKCEQNLGHDTMYWYKQDSKKFLKIMFSYNNKELIINETVPNRFSPKSPDKAHLNLHINSLELGDSAVYFCASSQGQGRNTIYFGEGSWLTVV.

This clonotype was detected ten times or more. The chain has TRBV5-1 and TRBJ1-4, with D perhaps matching TRBD1 (5 bases). The CDR3 spans 15 residues. Trimming removed 3 bases at V and 2 bases at J, with 11 bases between. Germline V gene lookup returns CDR1 SGHRS and CDR2 YFSETQ. The CDR3, as DNA: TGCGCCAGCAGCTCAGGGTATACGACTAATGAAAAACTGTTTTTT. The encoded protein is CASSSGYTTNEKLFF.

The chain recombines TRBV7-2 with TRBJ2-7; D is perhaps TRBD2 (7 bases). The CDR3 is 15 residues long. Germline V gene lookup returns CDR1 SGHTA and CDR2 FQGNSA. The germline V and J ends were trimmed by 3 bases and 3 bases, with 15 bases remaining between them. CDR3 nucleotides: TGTGCCAGCAGCTTGTCGCGGGGGCCTAACTACGAGCAGTACTTC. This encodes CASSLSRGPNYEQYF.

This clonotype was seen ten or more times. The rearrangement joins TRBV20-1 to TRBJ2-3; TRBD2 matches 7 bases. The CDR3 consists of 16 residues. Looked up from germline, CDR1 is DFQATT and CDR2 is SNEGSKA (reference sequence). V was pared by 5 bases and J by 4 bases, with 15 bases of the junction left unmatched. CDR3 in amino acids: CSAPAGGSAISDTQYF. The CDR3, as DNA: TGCAGTGCTCCGGCCGGGGGGTCCGCAATCTCAGATACGCAGTATTTT.

This clonotype appeared many times. The chain couples TRBV19 to TRBJ1-1; the D gene is possibly TRBD1 (6 bases). The CDR3 contains 15 residues. V was pared by 1 base and J by 4 bases, with 13 bases between. Germline values: CDR1 LNHDA, CDR2 SQIVND (reference sequence). CDR3 nucleotides: TGTGCCAGTAGTATAGGGCCAGGGGTGGCCACTGAAGCTTTCTTT. Protein: CASSIGPGVATEAFF.

This clonotype was recorded many times. V usage is TRBV29-1 and J usage is TRBJ1-1; maybe TRBD1 (5 bases). CDR3 length: 16 amino acids. CDR1 and CDR2 (germline): SQVTM, ANQGSEA. V lost 4 bases to trimming and J lost 0 bases, with 18 bases between them. CDR3 sequence (DNA): TGCAGCGTTGCCGGGGACCCTAGGTCCATGAACACTGAAGCTTTCTTT. Protein: CSVAGDPRSMNTEAFF.

This clonotype has a count of ten or more. The J gene is TRBJ1-6, the V gene TRBV6-8; 7 bases are shared with TRBD1. Trimming removed 6 bases from V and 0 bases from J; junction bases left unmatched: 8. The CDR3 extends over 17 amino acids. Germline CDR1 MNHGY, CDR2 SAAAGT. The CDR3 DNA reads TGTGCCAGCAGGAGGGGGCTCTATAGCTCCTATAATTCACCCCTCCACTTT. It yields the protein CASRRGLYSSYNSPLHF.

This clonotype was counted ten times or more. The CDR3 coding sequence is TGCGCCAGCAGCCAAGGGTCGACGGGTTCTAACTATGGCTACACCTTC. Translation: CASSQGSTGSNYGYTF. The rearrangement uses TRBV4-1 and TRBJ1-2; D is unclear. This CDR3 has 16 residues. Germline values: CDR1 MGHRA, CDR2 YSYEKL. V was clipped by 1 base and J by 0 bases, with 12 bases between them.

Judged by abundance, this clonotype is medium-sized. This chain uses TRBV28 with TRBJ2-1; D not certain. From germline, CDR1 is MDHEN and CDR2 SYDVKM. CDR3 length: 10 amino acids. Trimming removed 6 bases from V and 3 bases from J, with 0 bases in between. This CDR3 reads CASSYNEQFF. In DNA form, the CDR3 reads TGTGCCAGCAGCTACAATGAGCAGTTCTTC.

The chain combines TRBV9 with TRBJ2-5; D may be TRBD2 (6 bases). The CDR3 loop spans 14 amino acids. Germline CDR1 reads SGDLS; CDR2 reads YYNGEE. With 3 bases removed from V and 1 base from J, the gap between germline ends came to 10 bases. The DNA of the CDR3 is TGTGCCAGCAGCGGAGGCGGGACCCAAGAGACCCAGTACTTC. As protein: CASSGGGTQETQYF.

Ten or more counts support this clonotype. Germline and junction disagree at one end, which may indicate a read error. The V gene is TRBV7-7, the J gene TRBJ2-5; TRBD1 matches 7 bases. Germline CDR1 SSHAT, CDR2 FNYEAQ (reference sequence). This CDR3 is built from 14 residues. CDR3 sequence (DNA): TGTGCTAGCAGCCCCACAGGGGCGCAAGAGACCCAGTACTTC. This sequence encodes CASSPTGAQETQYF.

This clonotype showed up many times. The J gene is TRBJ2-3, the V gene TRBV5-1; no definite D call. The CDR3 runs to 14 residues. Deletions cut 0 bases from V and 3 bases from J, with 8 bases between. Germline V CDR1 and CDR2: SGHRS, YFSETQ. CDR3 sequence: CASSLDSLTDTQYF. The CDR3 coding sequence is TGCGCCAGCAGCTTGGACAGCCTGACAGATACGCAGTATTTT.

This clonotype has a count of ten or more. This chain uses TRBV5-3 with TRBJ2-6; 11 bases agree with TRBD2. TRBV5-3 is annotated as an ORF whose role is uncertain. CDR3 length equals 18 residues. V trimming: 8 bases; J trimming: 0 bases; junction bases outside the gene matches: 10. CDR3 loop: CASSQGLAGLSGANVLTF. In nucleotides, the CDR3 is TGTGCCAGCAGCCAAGGACTAGCGGGTCTCTCTGGGGCCAACGTCCTGACTTTC.

This clonotype showed up many times. This chain connects TRBV9 to TRBJ2-7; D ambiguous. There are 15 residues in the CDR3. V was pared by 1 base and J by 2 bases, with 13 bases between. Germline CDR1 is SGDLS and CDR2 is YYNGEE. CDR3 DNA sequence: TGTGCCAGCAGCGTACTAGAAGGCGACACCTACGAGCAGTACTTC. Translation gives CASSVLEGDTYEQYF.

The chain uses TRBV3-1 and TRBJ2-5; tentatively, D is TRBD1 or TRBD2 (5 bases each). The germline CDR1 and CDR2 sequences are LGHDT and YNNKEL (reference sequence). V lost 4 bases and J lost 3, with 9 bases in between. The CDR3 has 13 residues. CDR3 protein: CASSRRGEETQYF. The CDR3 DNA reads as TGTGCCAGCAGCCGGCGAGGGGAAGAGACCCAGTACTTC.

Concerning this clonotype itself: Given a much more abundant clone one base away, this may be a read error. The chain's CDR3 is CANSFQQGNTEAFF. The CDR3, as DNA: TGTGCCAACAGCTTCCAGCAGGGTAACACTGAAGCTTTCTTT. J is TRBJ1-1 and V is TRBV11-2; tentatively, D is TRBD1 (5 bases). CDR1 is SGHAT, CDR2 FQNNGV, per germline. This CDR3 is 14 amino acids long.

On this clonotype itself: With a far larger clone one base away, a read error is the likely cause. This rearrangement joins TRBV6-8 to TRBJ1-3; D unclear. The germline V gene encodes CDR1 MNHGY and CDR2 SAAAGT. The CDR3 consists of 14 residues. Trimming removed 2 bases from V and 5 bases from J, with 10 bases in between. The CDR3 DNA reads as TGTGCCAGCAGTTACGTTCGGGATAGAAACACCATATATTTT. As protein: CASSYVRDRNTIYF.